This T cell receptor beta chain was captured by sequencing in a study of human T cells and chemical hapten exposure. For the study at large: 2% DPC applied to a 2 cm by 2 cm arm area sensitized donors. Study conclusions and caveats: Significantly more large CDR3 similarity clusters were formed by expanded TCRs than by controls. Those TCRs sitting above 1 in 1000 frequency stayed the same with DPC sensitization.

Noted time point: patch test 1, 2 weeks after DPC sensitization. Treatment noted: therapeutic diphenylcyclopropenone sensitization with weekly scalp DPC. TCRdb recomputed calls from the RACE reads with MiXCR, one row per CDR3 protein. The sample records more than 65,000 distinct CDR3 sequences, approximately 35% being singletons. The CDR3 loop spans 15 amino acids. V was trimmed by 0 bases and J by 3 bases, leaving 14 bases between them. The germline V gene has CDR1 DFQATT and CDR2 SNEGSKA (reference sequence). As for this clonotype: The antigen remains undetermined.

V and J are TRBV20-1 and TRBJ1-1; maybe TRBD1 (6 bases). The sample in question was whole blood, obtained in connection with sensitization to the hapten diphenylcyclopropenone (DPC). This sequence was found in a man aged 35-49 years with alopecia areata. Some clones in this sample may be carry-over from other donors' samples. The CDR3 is CSARDIFRGDTEAFF. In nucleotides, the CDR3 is TGCAGTGCTAGAGATATTTTCAGGGGTGACACTGAAGCTTTCTTT.